Presented here are 26 T cell receptor beta chains from one specimen sequenced in a study of blood T cells in healthy people across ages. A J-beta primer mix and a sample-barcoded 5' primer were used in a second PCR of roughly 7 to 12 cycles. TCRdb passed the 5' RACE reads through MiXCR, listing each CDR3 protein once. Of about 970,000 distinct CDR3 sequences in the sample, roughly 47% were seen once. The sequencing sample was made of blood. These receptors all come from a woman aged 55-69 years in good health.

The rearrangement uses TRBV6-5 and TRBJ1-2; D ambiguous. V lost 10 bases to trimming and J lost 0 bases, with 18 bases between them. The CDR3 totals 15 residues. Germline V gene data show CDR1 as MNHEY and CDR2 as SVGAGI. The CDR3 sequence: CATYARAAANYGYTF. DNA for the CDR3: TGTGCCACCTACGCAAGGGCAGCAGCTAACTATGGCTACACCTTC.

As concerns this clonotype: At one end, the junction sequence differs from germline, possibly due to a read error. The V call is TRBV6-5, the J call TRBJ2-7, with 16 bases matching TRBD2. The CDR3 sequence is 18 residues long. The germline CDR1 and CDR2 sequences are MNHEY and SVGAGI. The CDR3 coding sequence is TGTGCCAGCAGTAACTCCGGGACTAGCGGGAGGGCCTTCTACGAGCAGTACTTC. This sequence encodes CASSNSGTSGRAFYEQYF.

In its sample, this clonotype was seen a few times. V and J are TRBV27 and TRBJ2-3; D is undetermined. CDR1 and CDR2 from the germline V gene are MNHEY and SMNVEV (reference sequence). The CDR3 totals 13 residues. Trimming cost V 5 bases and J 7 bases, with 13 bases left between them. CDR3 nucleotide sequence: TGTGCCAGCAGTAATTATGATAGAAATACGCAGTATTTT. Translated: CASSNYDRNTQYF.

The rearrangement links TRBV7-9 to TRBJ2-7; 11 bases agree with TRBD2. CDR3 length: 16 amino acids. With V trimmed by 3 bases and J by 3 bases, 7 bases remained unmatched. Germline V gene sequence: CDR1 SEHNR, CDR2 FQNEAQ (reference sequence). The CDR3: CASSFGVAGGLYEQYF. The CDR3 DNA sequence: TGTGCCAGCAGCTTCGGTGTAGCGGGAGGGCTCTACGAGCAGTACTTC.

The rearrangement links TRBV14 to TRBJ2-7, with 9 bases identical to TRBD2. Germline CDR1 and CDR2: SGHDN and FVKESK. CDR3 length equals 16 residues. Germline trimming cut 3 bases from V and 0 bases from J; bases unmatched to any gene: 6. The CDR3 nucleotides are TGTGCCAGCAGCCACAGACTAGCGGAAAGCTCCTACGAGCAGTACTTC. Translation gives CASSHRLAESSYEQYF.

This rearrangement joins TRBV7-2 to TRBJ2-7; the match to TRBD1 covers 7 bases. V trimming: 3 bases; J trimming: 3 bases; junction bases outside the gene matches: 5. Germline values: CDR1 SGHTA, CDR2 FQGNSA. The CDR3 length is 14 residues. CDR3 protein: CASSFGDSHYEQYF. CDR3 nucleotides: TGTGCCAGCAGCTTTGGGGACAGCCACTACGAGCAGTACTTC.

This clonotype was counted only a few times. This could be a read error, since a much larger clone is one nucleotide away. The chain carries TRBV7-2 and TRBJ2-3, with 10 bases matching TRBD1. CDR3 length: 15 amino acids. Germline CDR1 SGHTA, CDR2 FQGNSA. V shed 7 bases and J 6 bases; nucleotides not matched to a gene: 10. CDR3 coding DNA: TGTGCCAGCACCTATGGGACAGGGGAATACGATACGCAGTATTTT. Protein: CASTYGTGEYDTQYF.

The V gene is TRBV27, the J gene TRBJ2-7, with D possibly TRBD1 on 7 matching bases. Judging by the DNA end, TRBJ2-5 fits better; the J call may be wrong. CDR1 and CDR2 from the germline V gene are MNHEY and SMNVEV (reference sequence). This CDR3 comprises 14 residues. The CDR3 region has the DNA TGTGCCAGCAGTTTACTGACGGGGGACAGGACCCAGTACTTC. Translation: CASSLLTGDRTQYF.

The chain couples TRBV2 to TRBJ2-5, with 7 bases that match TRBD2. The last part of the DNA fits TRBJ2-7 better; the J call may be wrong. The V gene's germline CDR1 is SNHLY and CDR2 FYNNEI. CDR3 length: 12 amino acids. CDR3: CASLAGVSEQYF. CDR3 sequence (DNA): TGTGCCAGCCTGGCGGGAGTAAGCGAGCAGTACTTC.

This clonotype appeared a few times. This chain links TRBV24-1 with TRBJ2-5; D possibly corresponds to TRBD1 (6 bases). The CDR3 has 16 residues. Germline CDR1 is KGHDR and CDR2 is SFDVKD. Trimming removed 3 bases from V and 5 bases from J, with 18 bases in between. The CDR3 loop reads CATSDKSAQGRETQYF. The CDR3 nucleotides are TGTGCCACCAGTGATAAGTCTGCACAGGGTCGGGAGACCCAGTACTTC.

The chain combines TRBV20-1 with TRBJ1-2; D uncertain. Between the trimmed V and J ends, which lost 6 bases and 5 bases, there was a span of 13 bases. The V gene's germline CDR1 is DFQATT and CDR2 SNEGSKA (reference sequence). This CDR3 has 12 residues. CDR3 in DNA: TGCAGTGCGTCACTTGGTGGTTATGGCTACACCTTC. It translates to CSASLGGYGYTF.

Only a few counts were recorded for this clonotype. The V call is TRBV28, the J call TRBJ2-3; 7 nucleotides agree with TRBD1. V was pared by 6 bases and J by 1 base, with 7 bases of the junction left unmatched. Germline V gene data show CDR1 as MDHEN and CDR2 as SYDVKM. The CDR3 covers 15 residues. The CDR3 DNA follows: TGTGCCAGCAGATTACCCACAGGGGGCACAGATACGCAGTATTTT. Its protein is CASRLPTGGTDTQYF.

V usage is TRBV25-1 and J usage is TRBJ2-2; 7 bases are a match to TRBD2. This CDR3 is built from 13 residues. The trim removed 5 bases at V and 6 bases at J, leaving 3 bases unmatched. The germline V gene encodes CDR1 MGHDK and CDR2 SYGVNS. The CDR3 loop reads CASSSGGAGELFF. The CDR3 DNA sequence: TGTGCCAGCAGTTCGGGGGGAGCCGGGGAGCTGTTTTTT.

The gene calls are TRBV20-1 and TRBJ1-6; 10 nucleotides agree with TRBD1. The germline V gene encodes CDR1 DFQATT and CDR2 SNEGSKA (reference sequence). The CDR3 is 14 amino acids. The J segment lost 10 bases and the V segment lost 6 bases, leaving 9 bases of the junction unmatched. CDR3: CSARSGTGVSPLHF. In DNA, the CDR3 is TGCAGTGCGCGATCCGGGACAGGGGTCTCACCCCTCCACTTT.

The rearrangement uses TRBV2 and TRBJ2-1; 11 bases align to TRBD1. This CDR3 is built from 14 residues. Germline V lookup: CDR1 SNHLY, CDR2 FYNNEI. V gave up 7 bases and J gave up 5 bases; unmatched junction bases: 4. As DNA, the CDR3 is TGTGCCAGCAAGCGGGACAGGGGGAACAATGAGCAGTTCTTC. This gives the protein CASKRDRGNNEQFF.

The chain couples TRBV20-1 to TRBJ2-5; 10 nucleotides align to TRBD2. The CDR3 is 11 amino acids. The V gene's germline CDR1 is DFQATT and CDR2 SNEGSKA (reference sequence). The CDR3 region is CSGLAEETQYF. CDR3 DNA sequence: TGCAGCGGACTAGCGGAAGAGACCCAGTACTTC.

This rearrangement joins TRBV27 to TRBJ1-5; 7 nucleotides match TRBD1. CDR1 is MNHEY, CDR2 SMNVEV, per germline (reference sequence). The V and J ends lost 5 bases and 1 base, in that order; junction bases with no gene match: 5. This CDR3 has 15 residues. CDR3 DNA sequence: TGTGCCAGCAGTAAACAGGGGATGAGCAATCAGCCCCAGCATTTT. It encodes CASSKQGMSNQPQHF.

The rearrangement links TRBV4-1 to TRBJ2-4, with D perhaps matching TRBD2 (6 bases). The DNA end favors TRBJ2-7, so the J call may be wrong. Per the germline V gene, CDR1 is MGHRA and CDR2 is YSYEKL. The CDR3 runs 13 residues. The CDR3 coding sequence is TGCGCCAGCAGCCACCTGATGGGGGGCGAGCAGTACTTC. It is translated as CASSHLMGGEQYF.

The rearrangement joins TRBV15 to TRBJ1-5; D is possibly TRBD1 (5 bases). V shed 0 bases and J shed 2 bases, with 14 bases lying between them. The germline V gene has CDR1 LNHNV and CDR2 YYDKDF (reference sequence). This CDR3 comprises 17 residues. CDR3 in amino acids: CATSRDLGHIGNQPQHF. The CDR3 region has the DNA TGTGCCACCAGCAGAGATCTGGGGCACATCGGCAATCAGCCCCAGCATTTT.

The chain has TRBV20-1 and TRBJ2-1, with 9 bases that match TRBD1. V was pared by 8 bases and J by 8 bases, with 13 bases of the junction left unmatched. The CDR3 runs 14 residues. Germline V gives CDR1 DFQATT, CDR2 SNEGSKA (reference sequence). For the CDR3, the DNA is TGCAGTAAGGGGGCACAGGGGGCGAGGGATGAGCAGTTCTTC. Amino acids: CSKGAQGARDEQFF.

The V gene is TRBV10-1, the J gene TRBJ2-7; 9 bases align to TRBD1. Germline V gene lookup returns CDR1 WNHNN and CDR2 SYGVQD (reference sequence). The V gene end was trimmed by 4 bases and the J gene end by 2 bases; junction bases not matched to a gene: 6. This CDR3 has 15 amino acids. Here the CDR3 DNA reads TGCGCCAGCAGTGGCCGGACAGGGGCCACCTACGAGCAGTACTTC. Its translation is CASSGRTGATYEQYF.

The chain links TRBV11-2 to TRBJ2-7; 8 bases agree with TRBD1. The germline V gene has CDR1 SGHAT and CDR2 FQNNGV. V shed 5 bases and J 5 bases; nucleotides not matched to a gene: 8. CDR3 size: 14 residues. DNA of the CDR3: TGTGCCAGCAGCGTAAAGGCGGACAGGGACGAGCAGTACTTC. Amino acids: CASSVKADRDEQYF.

The rearrangement uses TRBV7-8 and TRBJ2-4; D perhaps matches TRBD1 (5 bases). Germline CDR1 reads SGHVS; CDR2 reads FQNEAQ. The CDR3 is made up of 15 amino acids. Trimming shortened V by 0 bases and J by 5 bases, and 11 bases separated the two germline ends. CDR3 DNA: TGTGCCAGCAGCTTAGCCCTTCGACAGCAAAACATTCAGTACTTC. Protein product: CASSLALRQQNIQYF.

This clonotype was observed a few times. This chain connects TRBV25-1 to TRBJ2-5, with D perhaps matching TRBD2 (5 bases). The V gene lost 1 base and the J gene lost 5 bases, with 11 bases spanning the gap. CDR1 MGHDK and CDR2 SYGVNS come from the germline V gene. The CDR3 consists of 14 residues. The chain's CDR3 is CASSEWARGETQYF. CDR3 DNA sequence: TGTGCCAGCAGTGAATGGGCCCGCGGGGAGACCCAGTACTTC. Variable domain in full (rest from reference TRBV25-1 and TRBJ2-5): EADIYQTPRYLVIGTGKKITLECSQTMGHDKMYWYQQDPGMELHLIHYSYGVNSTEKGDLSSESTVSRIRTEHFPLTLESARPSHTSQYLCASSEWARGETQYFGPGTRLLVL.

Concerning this clonotype itself: At one end, the junction sequence differs from germline, possibly due to a read error. The chain has TRBV7-2 and TRBJ2-7; 8 bases line up with TRBD2. Looked up from germline, CDR1 is SGHTA and CDR2 is FQGNSA. This CDR3 region has 14 residues. The CDR3 region has the DNA TGTGCCAGTAGCTTTAGCGGGGTGAGCCACGAGCAGTACTTC. Translation gives CASSFSGVSHEQYF.

This rearrangement joins TRBV27 to TRBJ2-7, with TRBD1 identical over 8 bases. V gave up 5 bases and J gave up 2 bases; unmatched junction bases: 8. Germline lookup yields CDR1 MNHEY and CDR2 SMNVEV (reference sequence). This CDR3 spans 15 amino acids. The chain's CDR3 is CASSPRQGKAYEQYF. The CDR3 region has the DNA TGTGCCAGCAGTCCGAGACAGGGGAAAGCCTACGAGCAGTACTTC.